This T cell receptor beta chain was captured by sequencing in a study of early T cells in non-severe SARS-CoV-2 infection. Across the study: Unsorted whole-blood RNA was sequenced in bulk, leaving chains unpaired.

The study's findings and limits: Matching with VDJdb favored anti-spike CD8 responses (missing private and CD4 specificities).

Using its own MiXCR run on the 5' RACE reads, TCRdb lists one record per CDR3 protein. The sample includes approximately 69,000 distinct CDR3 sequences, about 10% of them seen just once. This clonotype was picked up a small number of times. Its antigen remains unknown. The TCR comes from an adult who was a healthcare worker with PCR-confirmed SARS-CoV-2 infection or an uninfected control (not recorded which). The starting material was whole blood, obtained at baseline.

The CDR3 region has the DNA TGTGCCGTTAGGGGACTGTTTTTT. It codes for CAVRGLFF. The V gene is TRBV5-5, the J gene TRBJ1-4, with D possibly matching TRBD1 (5 bases). The CDR3 covers 8 residues. Germline lookup yields CDR1 SGHKS and CDR2 YYEKEE (reference sequence). V was trimmed by 10 bases and J by 13 bases, leaving 8 bases between them.